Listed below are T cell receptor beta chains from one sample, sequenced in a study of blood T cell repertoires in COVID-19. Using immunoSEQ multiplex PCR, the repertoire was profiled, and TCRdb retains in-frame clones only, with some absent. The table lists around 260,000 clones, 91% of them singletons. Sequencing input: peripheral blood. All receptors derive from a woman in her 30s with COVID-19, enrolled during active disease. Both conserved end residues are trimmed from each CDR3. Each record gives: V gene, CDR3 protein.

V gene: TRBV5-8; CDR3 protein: ASSLHSNTDTQY
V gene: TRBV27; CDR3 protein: ASSLSRSQGMNYGYT
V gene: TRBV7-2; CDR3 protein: ASSSYSGRAEQF
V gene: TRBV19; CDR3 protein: ASTLDRGRAGELF
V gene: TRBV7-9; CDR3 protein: ASSFPGQGRNTEAF
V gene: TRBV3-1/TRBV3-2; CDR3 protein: ASSQDLLFCVATVYNEQF
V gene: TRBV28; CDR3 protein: ASSLPGSNQPQH
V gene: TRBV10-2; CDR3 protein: ASSELTGTGEDQPQH
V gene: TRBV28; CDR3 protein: ASSFPGAEQY
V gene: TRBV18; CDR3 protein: ASSPSSGTAYNSPLH
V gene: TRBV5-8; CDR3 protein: ASRRRLNTEAF
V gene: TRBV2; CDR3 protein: ASSGLAPEPF
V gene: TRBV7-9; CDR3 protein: ASSFTTTNEKLF
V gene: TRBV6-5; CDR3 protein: ASSYDRGWDGYT
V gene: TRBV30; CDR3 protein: AWSRLGASYNEQF
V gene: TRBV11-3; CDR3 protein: ASSLAGPNEQF